This TCR beta chain was sequenced for a study of blood T cells in healthy people across ages. This clonotype was counted between two and nine times. The authors ran a second PCR of about 6 to 12 cycles using a sample-barcoded 5' primer and a J-beta primer mix. From the 5' RACE reads, TCRdb called clonotypes with MiXCR, one entry per CDR3 protein. The sample holds about 930,000 distinct CDR3 sequences; 25% to 35% are singletons and the top ten take 10%. Each individual donor underwent a draw of about 11 milliliters of peripheral blood. Each sample used at least 6 million PBMCs. The sample was also linked to a second study, of T cells of mothers and their children. In that study: Three healthy Caucasian mothers served as donors, and their six children did as well. When mothers and children were related, their normalized repertoire overlap, which was always slightly higher, did not differ significantly from that of unrelated pairs.

This TCR was recovered from a woman aged 40 to 55 in good health. The source material was blood.

This chain's CDR3 is CASSSAGQGVGDTIYF. CDR3 DNA sequence: TGCGCCAGCAGCTCGGCGGGACAGGGGGTAGGAGACACCATATATTTT. V and J are TRBV5-1 and TRBJ1-3; 11 positions match TRBD1. CDR3 length equals 16 residues. The V gene's germline CDR1 is SGHRS and CDR2 YFSETQ. V lost 3 bases to trimming and J lost 8 bases; unmatched junction nucleotides: 10.